The present entry profiles one T cell receptor (beta chain) with its context. Antigen unknown. These data belong to a study of radiotherapy plus CTLA-4 blockade in lung cancer. Findings and limits, study-wide: Tumor-origin TCR clones grew in blood after radiotherapy plus ipilimumab. Response was reportedly best predicted by early blood T cell clone dynamics, with interferon-beta.

Libraries were prepared by immunoSEQ multiplex PCR; TCRdb keeps only in-frame clonotypes and omits some of them. The sample shows tens of thousands of clones, around three quarters of them seen only once. Unmatched junction bases numbered 10, after V lost 2 bases and J lost 10 bases. The CDR3 totals 15 residues. The germline gives CDR1 MNHNS, CDR2 SASEGT. The clonotype originates from a human donor with non-small cell lung cancer who had a complete response to radiotherapy plus ipilimumab. The sequenced sample was peripheral blood, obtained from a patient treated with radiotherapy plus ipilimumab. The rearrangement joins TRBV6-1 to TRBJ2-1, with 8 bases identical to TRBD1. The DNA of the CDR3 is TGTGCCAGCAGTGAACAGGGGGCCCGAGAAGGAGAGCAGTTCTTC. Translation: CASSEQGAREGEQFF.